Listed here are 4 T cell receptor beta chains from one sample, sequenced in a study of identical twins. TCRdb itself ran the 5' RACE reads through MiXCR, one entry per CDR3 protein. This repertoire shows over 600,000 distinct CDR3 sequences, 21% found once; its top ten account for 4% to 4.5%. The same sample was also used in a study of T cells expressing NK-cell markers.

The source material was PBMCs. Receptor source: a woman aged 18-35 years in good health.

The chain employs TRBV6-5 and TRBJ2-7; TRBD1 is a possible D gene (5 bases). Germline CDR1 and CDR2: MNHEY and SVGAGI. V was pared by 0 bases and J by 4 bases, with 19 bases between. This CDR3 contains 17 residues. The CDR3 reads CASSYSFDRLGRYEQYF. In DNA form, the CDR3 reads TGTGCCAGCAGTTACTCGTTCGACAGACTCGGAAGATACGAGCAGTACTTC.

This clonotype was recorded many times. This chain connects TRBV5-1 to TRBJ1-1; a weak D match, TRBD1 (5 bases). V shed 4 bases and J shed 1 base, with 11 bases lying between them. CDR3 length equals 14 residues. CDR1 is SGHRS and CDR2 is YFSETQ in the germline V gene. The CDR3 here is CASSPGTGNTEAFF. CDR3 bases: TGCGCCAGCAGCCCGGGGACGGGGAACACTGAAGCTTTCTTT.

The chain combines TRBV4-3 with TRBJ2-5; TRBD2 matches 7 bases. V gave up 0 bases and J gave up 3 bases; unmatched junction bases: 7. This CDR3 comprises 16 residues. Germline CDR1 LGHNA, CDR2 YSLEER. The CDR3 loop is CASSQDHAGAKETQYF. The CDR3 DNA is TGCGCCAGCAGCCAAGATCACGCGGGAGCCAAAGAGACCCAGTACTTC.

The chain has TRBV15 and TRBJ1-1; tentative D call: TRBD1 (5 bases). Between the trimmed V and J ends, which lost 9 bases and 0 bases, there was a span of 11 bases. The germline gives CDR1 LNHNV, CDR2 YYDKDF (reference sequence). The CDR3 consists of 13 residues. The CDR3 sequence is CATGRGMNTEAFF. CDR3 in DNA: TGTGCCACGGGGCGAGGCATGAACACTGAAGCTTTCTTT.